What follows is one TCR beta chain and its context. Its antigen remains unknown. The protocol was immunoSEQ multiplex PCR, while the TCRdb copy is restricted to in-frame clones and leaves out a portion. Of about 150,000 clones in the sample, roughly 93% were seen once. The sample belongs to a study of T cell responses to AZD1222 COVID-19 vaccine. Study-wide findings and caveats: Females outnumbered males among donors, who were mostly white British; clonal diversity was possibly underestimated. Only after the peak T cell response were repertoires sampled. Following two doses of AZD1222, Spike-specific TCR breadth and depth rose.

Germline CDR1 is KGHDR and CDR2 is SFDVKD. J gave up 0 bases and V 3 bases, and 5 bases lay outside the gene matches. This CDR3 has 18 amino acids. Sequencing was performed on peripheral blood, taken on day 0 of AZD1222 vaccination. J is TRBJ2-1 and V is TRBV24-1; TRBD2 agrees at 12 bases. The clonotype originates from an adult in good health. Here the CDR3 DNA reads TGTGCCACCAGTGATCCTAGCGGGAGGGGAGGCTCCTACAATGAGCAGTTCTTC. Residues: CATSDPSGRGGSYNEQFF.